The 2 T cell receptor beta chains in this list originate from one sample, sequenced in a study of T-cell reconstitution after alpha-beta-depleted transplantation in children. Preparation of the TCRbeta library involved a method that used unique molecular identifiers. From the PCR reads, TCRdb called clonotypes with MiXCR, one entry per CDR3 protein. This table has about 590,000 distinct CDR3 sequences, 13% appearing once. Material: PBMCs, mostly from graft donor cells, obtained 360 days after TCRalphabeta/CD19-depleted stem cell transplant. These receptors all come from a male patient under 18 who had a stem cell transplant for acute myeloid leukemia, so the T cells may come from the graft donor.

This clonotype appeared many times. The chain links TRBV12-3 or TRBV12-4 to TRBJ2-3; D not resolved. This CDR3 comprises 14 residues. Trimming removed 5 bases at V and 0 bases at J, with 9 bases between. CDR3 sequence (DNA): TGTGCCAGCAGTGCGAGAACTAGCACAGATACGCAGTATTTT. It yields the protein CASSARTSTDTQYF.

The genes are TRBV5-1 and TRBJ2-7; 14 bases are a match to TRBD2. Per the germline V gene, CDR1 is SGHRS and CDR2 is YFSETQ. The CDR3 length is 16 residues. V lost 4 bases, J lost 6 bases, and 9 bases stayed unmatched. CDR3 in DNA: TGCGCCAGCAGCCCGGGACTAGCGGGAGCAATTAGCGAGCAGTACTTC. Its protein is CASSPGLAGAISEQYF.